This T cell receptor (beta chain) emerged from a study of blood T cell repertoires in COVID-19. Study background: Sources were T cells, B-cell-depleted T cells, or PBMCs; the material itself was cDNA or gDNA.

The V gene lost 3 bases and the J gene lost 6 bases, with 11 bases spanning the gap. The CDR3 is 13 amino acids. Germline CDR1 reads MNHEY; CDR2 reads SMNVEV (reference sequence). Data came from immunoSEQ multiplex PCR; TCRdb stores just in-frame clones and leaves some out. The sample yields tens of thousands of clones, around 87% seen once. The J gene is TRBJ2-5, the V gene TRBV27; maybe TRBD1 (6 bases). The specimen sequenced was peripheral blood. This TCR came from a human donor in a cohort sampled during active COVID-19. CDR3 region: CASSFQGTKTQYF. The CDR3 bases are TGTGCCAGCAGTTTTCAGGGGACGAAGACCCAGTACTTC.